These 12 T cell receptor beta chains originate from one sample sequenced in a study of cytomegalovirus exposure and HLA in healthy donors. Primers included in the PCR were 60 Vbeta and 13 Jbeta primers. The protocol was immunoSEQ multiplex PCR, while the TCRdb copy is restricted to in-frame clones and leaves out a portion. The sample has more than 100,000 clones; 76% are singletons. The material sequenced was PBMCs. The receptors were sampled from a female donor in good health and CMV-seropositive.

The V gene is TRBV11-2, the J gene TRBJ2-7; D possibly corresponds to TRBD2 (7 bases). Germline V gene data show CDR1 as SGHAT and CDR2 as FQNNGV. V lost 5 bases and J lost 3, with 14 bases in between. The CDR3 is 14 residues long. CDR3: CASSRGGTHYEQYF. CDR3 DNA sequence: TGTGCCAGCAGCCGGGGAGGGACACACTACGAGCAGTACTTC. The complete variable domain, with remaining parts taken from reference TRBV11-2 and TRBJ2-7, reads EAGVAQSPRYKIIEKRQSVAFWCNPISGHATLYWYQQILGQGPKLLIQFQNNGVVDDSQLPKDRFSAERLKGVDSTLKIQPAKLEDSAVYLCASSRGGTHYEQYFGPGTRLTVT.

The genes are TRBV7-3 and TRBJ1-5; TRBD1 matches at 7 bases. V was pared by 5 bases and J by 1 base, with 5 bases of the junction left unmatched. Looked up from germline, CDR1 is SGHTA and CDR2 is FQGTGA. The CDR3 extends over 15 amino acids. CDR3: CASSLRTGSNQPQHF. As DNA, the CDR3 is TGTGCCAGCAGCCTCAGGACAGGAAGCAATCAGCCCCAGCATTTT.

This chain links TRBV19 with TRBJ2-2; a weak D match, TRBD1 (5 bases). The CDR3 contains 12 residues. Between the trimmed V and J ends, which lost 10 bases and 1 base, there was a span of 7 bases. Germline CDR1 reads LNHDA; CDR2 reads SQIVND (reference sequence). This CDR3 reads CATGQNTGELFF. CDR3 DNA: TGTGCCACCGGACAGAACACCGGGGAGCTGTTTTTT.

Points on this clone: Other nucleotide sequences from this sample produce the same CDR3. The chain employs TRBV5-1 and TRBJ1-1; the D gene is possibly TRBD1 (5 bases). The CDR3 contains 14 residues. Germline V gene lookup returns CDR1 SGHRS and CDR2 YFSETQ. V lost 4 bases, J lost 5 bases, and 15 bases lay in between. CDR3 amino acids: CASSPRTGETEAFF. The CDR3, as DNA: TGCGCCAGCAGCCCGCGGACGGGGGAAACTGAAGCTTTCTTT. The whole variable domain, filled in from reference TRBV5-1 and TRBJ1-1, reads KAGVTQTPRYLIKTRGQQVTLSCSPISGHRSVSWYQQTPGQGLQFLFEYFSETQRNKGNFPGRFSGRQFSNSRSEMNVSTLELGDSALYLCASSPRTGETEAFFGQGTRLTVV.

Of note for this clone: The sample contains more than one DNA sequence encoding this CDR3. The rearrangement joins TRBV6-5 to TRBJ2-1; TRBD2 matches at 10 bases. CDR1 is MNHEY and CDR2 is SVGAGI in the germline V gene. V lost 6 bases to trimming and J lost 1 base; unmatched junction nucleotides: 3. The CDR3 is made up of 15 amino acids. The CDR3 loop reads CASSQAGGSYNEQFF. CDR3 nucleotides: TGTGCCAGCAGCCAAGCGGGGGGGTCCTACAATGAGCAGTTCTTC.

The chain is built from TRBV7-2 and TRBJ2-7; 8 nucleotides match TRBD1. The V and J ends lost 2 bases and 2 bases, in that order; junction bases with no gene match: 11. This CDR3 contains 17 residues. The germline CDR1 and CDR2 sequences are SGHTA and FQGNSA. The CDR3 nucleotides read TGTGCCAGCAGCTTATCTCCCCCGACAGGGGTTCCCTACGAGCAGTACTTC. Its translation is CASSLSPPTGVPYEQYF.

The chain couples TRBV6-5 to TRBJ2-7; possible D gene TRBD2, 5 bases. Trimming took off 8 bases at V and 0 bases at J, with 11 bases between the two ends. CDR3 length equals 13 residues. Germline values: CDR1 MNHEY, CDR2 SVGAGI. The CDR3 protein is CASQVGNSYEQYF. The CDR3 nucleotides read TGTGCCAGCCAGGTCGGGAACTCCTACGAGCAGTACTTC.

By share, this clone ranks as medium-sized (0.01 to 0.1%). The V and J genes are TRBV14 and TRBJ2-7; 8 bases map to TRBD1. CDR1 and CDR2 (germline): SGHDN, FVKESK. The CDR3 runs to 13 residues. The ends lost 4 bases at V and 6 bases at J; junction bases unmatched: 5. The CDR3 bases are TGTGCCAGCAGCCCCGGACAGGGCGGCGAGCAGTACTTC. It translates to CASSPGQGGEQYF.

The chain is built from TRBV29-1 and TRBJ1-3; maybe TRBD1 (5 bases). The CDR3 sequence is 14 residues long. Germline assignment: CDR1 SQVTM and CDR2 ANQGSEA. V lost 4 bases and J 0 bases, leaving 10 bases between the germline ends. This chain's CDR3 is CSVAAGISGNTIYF. The CDR3 bases are TGCAGCGTTGCTGCAGGGATCTCTGGAAACACCATATATTTT.

V and J are TRBV7-2 and TRBJ1-1; 10 bases match TRBD1. Looked up from germline, CDR1 is SGHTA and CDR2 is FQGNSA. The length of the CDR3 is 15 residues. Losses at the gene ends were 5 bases for V and 4 bases for J; bases not matched to a gene: 7. Here the CDR3 reads CASSLDRGGGTEAFF. Here the CDR3 DNA reads TGTGCCAGCAGCCTGGACAGGGGGGGTGGCACTGAAGCTTTCTTT.

The rearrangement joins TRBV6-1 to TRBJ2-7; D is unclear. Trimming removed 5 bases from V and 7 bases from J, with 9 bases in between. CDR3 length: 11 amino acids. CDR1 MNHNS and CDR2 SASEGT come from the germline V gene. This CDR3 is CASSFLDEQYF. The CDR3 DNA reads TGTGCCAGCAGTTTCCTAGATGAGCAGTACTTC.

The rearrangement joins TRBV5-1 to TRBJ2-7, with D tentatively TRBD1 (5 bases). This CDR3 spans 16 amino acids. V was pared by 0 bases and J by 4 bases, with 17 bases between. Germline V gene lookup returns CDR1 SGHRS and CDR2 YFSETQ. CDR3 DNA: TGCGCCAGCAGCTTGGAGGGCGGACACCCCGGGTACGAGCAGTACTTC. Protein product: CASSLEGGHPGYEQYF.